Presented here are 16 T cell receptor beta chains from one specimen sequenced in a study of shared T cell receptors in the human thymus. Assay: immunoSEQ multiplex PCR; the TCRdb copy retains only in-frame clones and omits some. The sample holds more than 550,000 clones, approximately 89% seen once. These data were also filed under a second study, of human thymus T cells.

Sequencing used thymocytes. These receptors were collected from a boy in the first two years of life with a congenital heart defect.

The V call is TRBV27, the J call TRBJ1-1; 7 bases map to TRBD1. Trimming at V came to 0 bases and at J to 7 bases, leaving 8 bases not matched to a gene. This CDR3 has 15 residues. CDR1 MNHEY and CDR2 SMNVEV come from the germline V gene (reference sequence). CDR3 amino acids: CASSLSGRGAGEAFF. The CDR3 DNA follows: TGTGCCAGCAGTTTATCGGGCAGGGGGGCGGGTGAAGCTTTCTTT.

V and J are TRBV14 and TRBJ2-2; 7 positions match TRBD1. Germline assignment: CDR1 SGHDN and CDR2 FVKESK. With 3 bases clipped from V and 1 base from J, the junction kept 5 bases outside the gene matches. This CDR3 comprises 16 residues. This CDR3 is CASSHRDRVNTGELFF. The CDR3 DNA reads as TGTGCCAGCAGCCATCGCGACAGGGTGAACACCGGGGAGCTGTTTTTT.

The CDR3 DNA is TGTGCCAGCAGCGCGGGGTCCAACACCGGGGAGCTGTTTTTT. Its protein product is CASSAGSNTGELFF. This rearrangement joins TRBV28 to TRBJ2-2, with D possibly TRBD2 on 6 matching bases. This CDR3 has 14 residues. Germline V CDR1 and CDR2: MDHEN, SYDVKM. The V gene lost 6 bases and the J gene lost 2 bases, with 10 bases spanning the gap.

The genes are TRBV4-3 and TRBJ2-7; 13 nucleotides match TRBD2. The ends lost 0 bases at V and 6 bases at J; junction bases unmatched: 2. Germline V gene data show CDR1 as LGHNA and CDR2 as YSLEER. The CDR3 loop spans 15 amino acids. CDR3 nucleotide sequence: TGCGCCAGCAGCCAAGAACTAGCGGGGGGGACCGAGCAGTACTTC. Protein product: CASSQELAGGTEQYF.

This rearrangement joins TRBV4-3 to TRBJ1-2; D may be TRBD1 (5 bases). Germline V gene lookup returns CDR1 LGHNA and CDR2 YSLEER. The CDR3 is 15 amino acids. Trimming shortened V by 5 bases and J by 8 bases, and 21 bases separated the two germline ends. CDR3 in DNA: TGCGCCAGCAGCTGGGGTGGGGGGGATGGAGAGGGCTACACCTTC. Its translation: CASSWGGGDGEGYTF.

The chain recombines TRBV10-3 with TRBJ1-1; TRBD1 is a possible D gene (5 bases). This CDR3 has 19 residues. Germline V gene data show CDR1 as ENHRY and CDR2 as SYGVKD. V was pared by 0 bases and J by 3 bases, with 23 bases between. The CDR3 sequence is CAISESPPIGLEGDTEAFF. The CDR3 bases are TGTGCCATCAGTGAGTCGCCACCTATTGGCTTAGAAGGGGACACTGAAGCTTTCTTT.

V is TRBV25-1 and J is TRBJ1-2, with D possibly being TRBD1 (5 bases). Germline V lookup: CDR1 MGHDK, CDR2 SYGVNS. There are 13 residues in the CDR3. With 5 bases removed from V and 4 bases from J, the gap between germline ends came to 11 bases. The CDR3 DNA reads TGTGCCAGCAGTTCCGGAGGGACCTATGGCTACACCTTC. Its translation is CASSSGGTYGYTF.

J is TRBJ2-7 and V is TRBV14, with a possible D match to TRBD2 (5 bases). The germline gives CDR1 SGHDN, CDR2 FVKESK. The CDR3 has 15 amino acids. V gave up 1 base and J gave up 5 bases, with 15 bases separating them. This CDR3 is CASSQGSGDPHEQYF. The CDR3 bases are TGTGCCAGCAGCCAAGGGTCCGGGGATCCCCACGAGCAGTACTTC.

This chain links TRBV5-4 with TRBJ2-1; 9 positions agree with TRBD2. The germline CDR1 and CDR2 sequences are SGHNT and YYREEE (reference sequence). CDR3 length: 15 amino acids. Trimming at V came to 0 bases and at J to 7 bases, leaving 5 bases not matched to a gene. DNA of the CDR3: TGTGCCAGCAGCTTGGGGCGGGGGGGCTTGAATGAGCAGTTCTTC. This codes for CASSLGRGGLNEQFF.

A note on this clone: A junction end diverges from the germline sequence, so it may reflect a read error. This chain connects TRBV5-1 to TRBJ1-1, with D maybe TRBD1 (5 bases). CDR1 and CDR2 from the germline V gene are SGHRS and YFSETQ. The CDR3 sequence is 14 residues long. The CDR3 region is CANSLGHLNTEAFF. CDR3 nucleotides: TGCGCCAACAGCTTGGGGCATTTAAACACTGAAGCTTTCTTT.

This clone was seen once. The chain links TRBV18 to TRBJ2-3; 9 bases are shared with TRBD1. Germline V gene data show CDR1 as KGHSH and CDR2 as LQKENI. Germline trimming cut 0 bases from V and 3 bases from J; bases unmatched to any gene: 4. CDR3 length: 16 residues. The CDR3 sequence is CASSPPRTGETDTQYF. In DNA form, the CDR3 reads TGTGCCAGCTCACCACCGAGGACAGGGGAAACAGATACGCAGTATTTT.

This clone was picked up a small number of times. The chain is built from TRBV19 and TRBJ2-6; 10 bases are shared with TRBD2. This CDR3 spans 17 amino acids. The V gene's germline CDR1 is LNHDA and CDR2 SQIVND (reference sequence). Trimming cost V 6 bases and J 2 bases; bases outside gene matches: 7. The CDR3 protein is CASRPGLAYPGANVLTF. The DNA of the CDR3 is TGTGCCAGTAGGCCGGGACTAGCGTATCCTGGGGCCAACGTCCTGACTTTC.

This chain uses TRBV5-8 with TRBJ2-5, with D perhaps matching TRBD2 (6 bases). The CDR3 is made up of 15 amino acids. Trimming removed 5 bases from V and 1 base from J, with 15 bases in between. CDR1 and CDR2 (germline): SGHTS, YDEGEE. The CDR3 is CASRPKLGGQETQYF. The CDR3 region has the DNA TGTGCCAGCAGGCCTAAGTTGGGGGGCCAAGAGACCCAGTACTTC.

V gene TRBV11-2 combines with J gene TRBJ2-7; 10 bases are a match to TRBD2. This CDR3 comprises 16 residues. V dropped 3 bases and J dropped 2; count of bases not matched to a gene: 7. CDR1 is SGHAT and CDR2 is FQNNGV in the germline V gene. This CDR3 is CASSLETSGPTYEQYF. In nucleotides, the CDR3 is TGTGCCAGCAGCTTGGAGACTAGCGGGCCGACCTACGAGCAGTACTTC.

This clone has just one count. The gene calls are TRBV6-1 and TRBJ1-1, with D possibly TRBD1 on 5 matching bases. V was pared by 3 bases and J by 7 bases, with 12 bases between. Germline V gene lookup returns CDR1 MNHNS and CDR2 SASEGT. CDR3 length equals 13 residues. The CDR3: CASSEFRQREAFF. The CDR3 DNA reads TGTGCCAGCAGTGAGTTTAGACAGCGTGAAGCTTTCTTT.

This clone has only one observation. The genes are TRBV29-1 and TRBJ2-4, with D perhaps matching TRBD2 (7 bases). Per germline, CDR1 SQVTM and CDR2 ANQGSEA. The CDR3 is 11 residues long. Between the trimmed V and J ends, which lost 7 bases and 8 bases, there was a span of 12 bases. The CDR3 spells CSGRGRDIQYF. CDR3 DNA: TGCAGCGGGCGGGGGCGGGACATTCAGTACTTC. Supplemented by reference TRBV29-1 and TRBJ2-4, the full variable domain reads SAVISQKPSRDICQRGTSLTIQCQVDSQVTMMFWYRQQPGQSLTLIATANQGSEATYESGFVIDKFPISRPNLTFSTLTVSNMSPEDSSIYLCSGRGRDIQYFGAGTRLSVL.